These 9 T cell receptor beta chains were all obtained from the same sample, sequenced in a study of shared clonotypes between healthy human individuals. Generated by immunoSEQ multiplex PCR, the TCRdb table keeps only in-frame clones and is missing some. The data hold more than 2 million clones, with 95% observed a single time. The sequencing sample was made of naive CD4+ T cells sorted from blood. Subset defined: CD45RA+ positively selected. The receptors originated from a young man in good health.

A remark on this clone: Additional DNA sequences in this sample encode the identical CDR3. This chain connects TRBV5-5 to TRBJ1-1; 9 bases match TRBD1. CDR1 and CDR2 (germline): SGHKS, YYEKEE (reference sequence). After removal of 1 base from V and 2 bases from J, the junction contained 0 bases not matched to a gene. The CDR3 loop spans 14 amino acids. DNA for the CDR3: TGTGCCAGCAGCTTGACAGGGGGCAACACTGAAGCTTTCTTT. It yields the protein CASSLTGGNTEAFF.

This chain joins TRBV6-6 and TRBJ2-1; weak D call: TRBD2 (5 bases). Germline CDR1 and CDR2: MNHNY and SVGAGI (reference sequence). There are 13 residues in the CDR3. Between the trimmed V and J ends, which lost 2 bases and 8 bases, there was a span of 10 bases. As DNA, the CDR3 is TGTGCCAGCAGTTACCCGGGGATCGATGAGCAGTTCTTC. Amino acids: CASSYPGIDEQFF.

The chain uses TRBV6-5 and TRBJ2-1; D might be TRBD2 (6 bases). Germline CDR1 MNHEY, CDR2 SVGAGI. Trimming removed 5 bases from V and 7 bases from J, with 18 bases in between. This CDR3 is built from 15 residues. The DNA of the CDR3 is TGTGCCAGCAGTAGAACGGCGACTCGGGGGAATGAGCAGTTCTTC. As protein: CASSRTATRGNEQFF.

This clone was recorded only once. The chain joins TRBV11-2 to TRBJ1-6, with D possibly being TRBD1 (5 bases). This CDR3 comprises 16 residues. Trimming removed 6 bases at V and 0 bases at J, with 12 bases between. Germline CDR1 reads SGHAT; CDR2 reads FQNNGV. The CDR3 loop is CASRWGGNSYNSPLHF. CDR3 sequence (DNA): TGTGCCAGCAGATGGGGGGGTAACTCCTATAATTCACCCCTCCACTTT. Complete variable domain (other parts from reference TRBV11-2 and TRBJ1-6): EAGVAQSPRYKIIEKRQSVAFWCNPISGHATLYWYQQILGQGPKLLIQFQNNGVVDDSQLPKDRFSAERLKGVDSTLKIQPAKLEDSAVYLCASRWGGNSYNSPLHFGNGTRLTVT.

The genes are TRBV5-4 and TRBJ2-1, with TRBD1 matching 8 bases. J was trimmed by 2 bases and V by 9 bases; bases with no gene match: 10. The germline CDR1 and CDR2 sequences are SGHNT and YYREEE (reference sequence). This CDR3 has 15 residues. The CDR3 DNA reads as TGTGCCACCCGGACCGGGACAGGCCCCTACAATGAGCAGTTCTTC. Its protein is CATRTGTGPYNEQFF.

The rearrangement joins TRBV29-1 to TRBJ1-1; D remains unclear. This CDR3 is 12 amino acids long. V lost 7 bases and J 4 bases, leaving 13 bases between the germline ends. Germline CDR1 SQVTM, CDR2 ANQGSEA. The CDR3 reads CSALPGSTEAFF. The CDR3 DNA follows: TGCAGCGCCCTTCCAGGTTCCACTGAAGCTTTCTTT.

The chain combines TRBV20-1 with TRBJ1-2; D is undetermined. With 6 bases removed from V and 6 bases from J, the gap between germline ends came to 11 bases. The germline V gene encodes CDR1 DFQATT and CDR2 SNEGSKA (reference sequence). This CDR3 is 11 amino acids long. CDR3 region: CSASPLNGYTF. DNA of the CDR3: TGCAGTGCGTCACCTTTGAATGGCTACACCTTC.

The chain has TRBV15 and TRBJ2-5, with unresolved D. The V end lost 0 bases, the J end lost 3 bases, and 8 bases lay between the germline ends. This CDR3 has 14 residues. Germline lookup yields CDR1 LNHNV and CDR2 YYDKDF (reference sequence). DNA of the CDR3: TGTGCCACCAGCAGAGACGGAGTTGAAGAGACCCAGTACTTC. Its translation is CATSRDGVEETQYF.

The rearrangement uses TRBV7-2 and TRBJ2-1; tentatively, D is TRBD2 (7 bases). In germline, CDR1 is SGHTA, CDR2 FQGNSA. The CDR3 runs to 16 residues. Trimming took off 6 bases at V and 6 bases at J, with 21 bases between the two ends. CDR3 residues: CASSPGDRGAGNEQFF. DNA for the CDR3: TGTGCCAGCAGTCCTGGCGATCGGGGGGCGGGCAATGAGCAGTTCTTC.